The sequence of this T cell receptor (beta chain) was determined in a study of shared clonotypes between healthy human individuals (dated by TCRdb to the early 2020s). Some background on the complete study: Three men and a couple of women, aged 18 to 49 years, made up the cohort. For each donor, three plates each were used for CD4 naive and CD4 memory, two plates were used for CD8 naive, and one plate was used for CD8 memory. To increase sequencing depth and limit assay-specific biases, different laboratories used diverse techniques to prepare libraries and sequence TCR repertoires. Leukapheresis yielded between about 0.9 and 10 billion PBMCs per donor. To estimate repertoire size and how much clonotypes are shared between individuals, the study performed deep sequencing of blood TCR repertoires from roughly five healthy adults. The full study reports these points: Even with the large sequencing depth, rarefaction of the sorted-subset datasets indicated that sequencing was incomplete. The small number of donors limited the genetic and exposure-history diversity represented. Sampling was restricted to blood, and TCR repertoires in tissue are likely to differ from TCR repertoires in blood. Naive subsets generally had larger estimated clonotype richness than memory subsets did. Compared with non-shared clonotypes, the clonotypes found in all four sorted-subset donors had higher generation probabilities. Pairwise subsampling indicated that sequencing depth was expected to affect the degree of clonotype sharing among donors. Approximately 5% of naive CD4, 3.5% of naive CD8, 2.3% of memory CD4, and approximately 0.39% of memory CD8 clonotypes were shared across several donors.

Using the deep immunoSEQ assay, TCR CDR3 regions were amplified from genomic DNA by multiplex PCR. Extracted genomic DNA from each cell subset was distributed evenly across all wells of several immunoSEQ 96-well plates, and each plate was treated as a replicate. For sorted subsets, about 200 ng genomic DNA, equal to about 30,000 T cell genomes, was loaded into each replicate PCR. The purified libraries were quantified using a Qubit 3.0 fluorometer, sized with a Bioanalyzer 2100, and then quantified again using the KAPA Library Quantification kit. Each immunoSEQ 96-well plate was sequenced on its own single-read 150-cycle Illumina NextSeq 550 flow cell. Concerning the study's data processing: Because the immunoSEQ output held only junctional sequences and lacked quality scores, the filtering could not match the filtering applied to full-length reads. To assign V/J genes and CDR3, sequences were annotated using PyIR, a Python wrapper for IgBLAST v1.9, with IMGT germline references. Reads were removed for weak V/J assignments (E-value above 1e-6), missing CDR3, stop codons, out-of-frame junctions, or ambiguous translated residues. V3J clonotypes were defined by identical inferred V gene, J gene, and CDR3 amino acid sequence. Percentage overlap between repertoires was calculated by dividing the number of shared unique clonotypes by the size of the smaller repertoire. RTK rarefaction, the Chao1 estimator, and Recon v2.1 estimates of unobserved clonotypes were used to assess repertoire richness. OLGA was used to compute generation probabilities for all TCRbeta clonotypes that the gDNA method yielded from a few donors. In TCRdb, the immuneACCESS table is reduced to in-frame sequences with V and J assigned. These tables do not hold every clone; where another copy was compared, an unresolved V gene accounts for under half, and the others remain unexplained. D and trimming were read from the DNA, whereas the V and J calls and clone size are those reported in that table. This sample lists 2.3 million or so clones; 90% to 95% were detected once. The biggest ten clones account for about 0.39% of the sample.

The donors were healthy, HIV-negative adults who had no recently reported acute infections or vaccinations. Only Caucasian adults living in Nashville, Tennessee, USA were represented among the donors. CD4+ T cells were enriched by magnetic negative selection, after which naive cells were positively selected on CD45RA and the negative fraction was taken as the memory subset. Blood was obtained by leukapheresis, after which PBMCs were separated by Ficoll-Histopaque density gradient centrifugation and cryopreserved in liquid nitrogen vapor phase. Analytical flow cytometry was used to check the purity and quantity of each magnetically sorted T cell population. Genomic DNA was isolated from every sorted fraction and measured by UV absorbance on a Nanodrop 2000c. Trimming removed 1 base from V and 2 bases from J; the gene matches leave 7 bases unexplained. CDR1 and CDR2 (SGHVS, FNYEAQ) derive from the germline V gene. The CDR3 runs 16 residues from the cysteine to the phenylalanine. Only the CDR3 region is kept as DNA, spanning 48 bases read in frame from base 1.

This clone was recorded a few times. Its antigen is unknown. No per-base quality is available; no much larger clone lies one base away. This chain is built from TRBV7-6 and TRBJ2-7, with 8 middle bases fitting TRBD2. The receptor comes from a man between 18 and 35 years old in good health. Some clones in this sample may be carry-over from other donors' samples. The sample comprised naive CD4+ T cells from PBMCs. The cell subset or site label here, explained by the study, means: CD45RA+ positively selected. For the CDR3, the sequence is CASSLEFSGAPYEQYF. The sequenced DNA: TGTGCCAGCAGCTTAGAATTTAGCGGGGCCCCCTACGAGCAGTACTTC.